The present entry profiles one TCR beta chain with its context. What antigen it recognizes has not been identified. Nothing much larger sits one base from this clone, and base qualities are not available. To demonstrate the VDJtools post-analysis software, TCR beta repertoires were profiled from the peripheral blood of 13 young patients with multiple sclerosis. The multiple sclerosis patients were children and adolescents between roughly 6 and 15 years of age. Preparation of the library involved PCR. The sample was run on an Illumina HiSeq 2500. To reduce PCR and sequencing biases, unique molecular identifiers were built into the TCR beta cDNA libraries. Some 500,000 cDNA molecules were obtained for every 1 to 10 million input T cells, so each molecule roughly corresponded to one T cell. The patient libraries were prepared and sequenced using the same protocol as the earlier healthy control dataset. Samples belonging to the same batch were prepared together, multiplexed and sequenced on a shared HiSeq lane. As for the authors' bioinformatics: MIGEC was used to process the raw barcoded reads, and molecular identifier groups with only a single read were discarded before consensus assembly and CDR3 extraction. VDJtools was used for post-analysis of the clonotype tables, with diversity normalized by down-sampling every dataset to the smallest sample size. To correct batch-related cross-sample contamination, repertoire overlap clustering matched CDR3 amino acid sequences but not nucleotide sequences. In-frame beta chains were kept once TCRdb had trimmed the public reads at Q25 with fastp and called clones with MiXCR. Every distinct CDR3 protein forms one entry, paired with its most common genes and DNA. The V and J calls were not made by the authors but by TCRdb's processing. This sample holds hundreds of thousands of distinct CDR3 sequences; approximately 60% were observed only once. The ten largest clones capture around 10% of the sample.

Including cysteine and phenylalanine, the CDR3 has 16 amino acids. The entry retains the CDR3 DNA only, 48 bases that are in frame from base 1. In the germline V gene, CDR1 corresponds to ENHRY and CDR2 to SYGVKD. Unmatched junction bases come to 6, with V trimmed by 4 bases and J by 5 bases. The data originate from a study of post-analysis software for immune sequencing data (dated by TCRdb to the mid-2010s). Background for the entire study: Relapsing-remitting, secondary progressive and progressive-relapsing multiple sclerosis were recorded as disease courses, and subtype annotation was lacking for some patients. The patient repertoires were set against eleven to twelve previously published healthy control repertoires from donors whose ages ranged from roughly 6 to 27 years. A subset of samples was prepared in parallel using single-end sample barcoding, then pooled and co-amplified after Illumina adapter ligation. The paper as a whole reports these results and caveats: The multiple sclerosis patient group was slightly younger than the control group. Direct clustering with F measure revealed strong co-clustering of samples prepared in the same batch, which led to a batch-effect correction. Roughly 5 TRBV segments, including TRBV5-6, TRBV5-1 and TRBV20-1, were significantly more frequent in patients than controls. Multiple sclerosis patients had significantly lower normalized Chao1 diversity than controls, a result that suggests substantial peripheral T-cell clonal expansion.

The sample consisted of blood. The V gene is TRBV10-3 and the J gene is TRBJ2-7, and 15 junction bases match TRBD2. This receptor was obtained from a girl aged 2 to 10 with multiple sclerosis. Read as DNA, the sequence is TGTGCCATCAGTGTCGGACTAGCGGGAGGGCCCCACGAGCAGTACTTC. Translated, it reads CAISVGLAGGPHEQYF.